Listed here are 3 T cell receptor beta chains from one sample, sequenced in a study of cytomegalovirus exposure and HLA in healthy donors. Assay used: immunoSEQ multiplex PCR; TCRdb lists only in-frame clones, some missing. The sample has under 250,000 clones, over 75% seen once. Sample: PBMCs. These TCRs come from a woman in her late teens or twenties in good health and CMV-seropositive.

The chain recombines TRBV11-2 with TRBJ2-1; 10 bases line up with TRBD2. The CDR3 totals 15 residues. CDR1 and CDR2 (germline): SGHAT, FQNNGV. V lost 5 bases and J lost 6; bases outside the gene matches: 7. CDR3 coding DNA: TGTGCCAGCAGCCCAAGCGGGAGGGCGTCCAATGAGCAGTTCTTC. This codes for CASSPSGRASNEQFF.

This clone has more than one count but fewer than ten. The chain combines TRBV7-8 with TRBJ1-2; no definite D call. The CDR3 sequence is 12 residues long. CDR1 is SGHVS, CDR2 FQNEAQ, per germline. The V end lost 5 bases, the J end lost 10 bases, and 14 bases lay between the germline ends. The CDR3 coding sequence is TGTGCCAGCAGCACTACGGCGGGTTACTACACCTTC. This gives the protein CASSTTAGYYTF. Drawing the rest from reference TRBV7-8 and TRBJ1-2, the complete variable domain is GAGVSQSPRYKVAKRGQDVALRCDPISGHVSLFWYQQALGQGPEFLTYFQNEAQLDKSGLPSDRFFAERPEGSVSTLKIQRTQQEDSAVYLCASSTTAGYYTFGSGTRLTVV.

The chain recombines TRBV7-2 with TRBJ2-4, with D possibly matching TRBD2 (6 bases). The CDR3 covers 15 residues. V was trimmed by 5 bases and J by 3 bases, leaving 14 bases between them. Per germline, CDR1 SGHTA and CDR2 FQGNSA. CDR3 DNA sequence: TGTGCCAGCAGCCGCGGGGTCCTGGACAAAAACATTCAGTACTTC. It codes for CASSRGVLDKNIQYF. The full variable domain, its missing parts supplied by reference TRBV7-2 and TRBJ2-4, is GAGVSQSPSNKVTEKGKDVELRCDPISGHTALYWYRQSLGQGLEFLIYFQGNSAPDKSGLPSDRFSAERTGGSVSTLTIQRTQQEDSAVYLCASSRGVLDKNIQYFGAGTRLSVL.